The 16 T cell receptor beta chains reported below all come from one sample, sequenced in a study of blood T cell repertoires in COVID-19. Measured with immunoSEQ multiplex PCR; TCRdb has only the in-frame clones, and not every one. The sample has about 210,000 clones, about 83% seen once; the top ten hold 6.5% to 9%. The sample consisted of peripheral blood. These receptors originate from a woman aged 50 to 65 with active or convalescent COVID-19.

This chain links TRBV3-1 (or the pseudogene TRBV3-2) with TRBJ2-3; possible D gene TRBD1, 5 bases. CDR1 and CDR2 (germline): LGHDT, YNNKEL (reference sequence). CDR3 length equals 12 residues. DNA for the CDR3: TGTGCGACTCGAAGTAAGGGGGATACGCAGTATTTT. This sequence encodes CATRSKGDTQYF.

The gene calls are TRBV27 and TRBJ2-2, with TRBD2 matching 7 bases. Germline trimming cut 7 bases from V and 3 bases from J; bases unmatched to any gene: 8. Germline V gene lookup returns CDR1 MNHEY and CDR2 SMNVEV (reference sequence). This CDR3 spans 15 amino acids. The CDR3 region is CASKAGVRDTGELFF. In nucleotides, the CDR3 is TGTGCCAGCAAGGCGGGAGTTCGGGACACCGGGGAGCTGTTTTTT.

This clone was recorded only once. V usage is TRBV18 and J usage is TRBJ2-3, with D possibly being TRBD2 (7 bases). The CDR3 spans 15 residues. Trimming shortened V by 0 bases and J by 7 bases, and 14 bases separated the two germline ends. The germline gives CDR1 KGHSH, CDR2 LQKENI. The CDR3 loop is CASSPPRGGTYTQYF. The CDR3 bases are TGTGCCAGCTCACCACCGAGGGGGGGGACGTATACGCAGTATTTT.

The chain couples TRBV5-1 to TRBJ1-1; 8 bases fit TRBD1. There are 13 residues in the CDR3. Germline assignment: CDR1 SGHRS and CDR2 YFSETQ. V lost 2 bases and J lost 4; bases outside the gene matches: 1. The CDR3 reads CASSFQGATEAFF. CDR3 bases: TGCGCCAGCAGCTTTCAGGGGGCCACTGAAGCTTTCTTT.

This clone appeared a few times. The V call is TRBV5-6, the J call TRBJ1-2; TRBD1 matches 7 bases. Germline CDR1 SGHDT, CDR2 YYEEEE. V lost 3 bases and J lost 4; bases outside the gene matches: 9. This CDR3 is built from 15 residues. The CDR3 nucleotides are TGTGCCAGCAGCTCGGCCCAACAGGGGATCTATGGCTACACCTTC. Its translation: CASSSAQQGIYGYTF.

CDR3 DNA: TGTGCCAGCAGCCGGATGGGGCCGGACACTGAAGCTTTCTTT. This sequence encodes CASSRMGPDTEAFF. The V gene is TRBV3-1 (or the pseudogene TRBV3-2), the J gene TRBJ1-1; tentative D call: TRBD1 (5 bases). The length of the CDR3 is 14 residues. In germline, CDR1 is LGHDT, CDR2 YNNKEL (reference sequence). V was shortened by 4 bases and J by 3 bases, with 12 bases between the two germline ends.

The genes are TRBV10-3 and TRBJ1-1; D is uncertain. The CDR3 runs 17 residues. Germline assignment: CDR1 ENHRY and CDR2 SYGVKD. V was clipped by 0 bases and J by 0 bases, with 14 bases between them. The CDR3 here is CAISESRDGTLNTEAFF. For the CDR3, the DNA is TGTGCCATCAGTGAGTCGAGGGATGGCACTCTGAACACTGAAGCTTTCTTT.

V gene TRBV14 combines with J gene TRBJ1-4, with 7 positions matching TRBD1. Germline-derived CDR1 and CDR2 are SGHDN and FVKESK. This CDR3 region has 16 residues. The trim removed 3 bases at V and 0 bases at J, leaving 4 bases unmatched. The CDR3 DNA sequence: TGTGCCAGCAGCCACCGGACAGGTGCAACTAATGAAAAACTGTTTTTT. Amino acids: CASSHRTGATNEKLFF.

The chain is built from TRBV19 and TRBJ1-6, with a weak D call TRBD1 (6 bases). The CDR3 totals 14 residues. The V end lost 6 bases, the J end lost 7 bases, and 13 bases lay between the germline ends. Looked up from germline, CDR1 is LNHDA and CDR2 is SQIVND (reference sequence). CDR3 nucleotides: TGTGCCAGTAGCCTAGACAGGATCAATTCACCCCTCCACTTT. Its translation is CASSLDRINSPLHF.

V and J are TRBV28 and TRBJ2-7; perhaps TRBD1 as D (5 bases). Trimming took 5 bases from V and 0 from J, leaving 11 bases between them. CDR3 length: 14 amino acids. Germline V gene data show CDR1 as MDHEN and CDR2 as SYDVKM. CDR3 residues: CASSLLDSSYEQYF. The CDR3 DNA follows: TGTGCCAGCAGTCTCCTAGACAGCTCCTACGAGCAGTACTTC.

The chain combines TRBV15 with TRBJ1-5; maybe TRBD1 (6 bases). Deletions cut 0 bases from V and 5 bases from J, with 17 bases between. The CDR3 has 17 amino acids. Germline V gene data show CDR1 as LNHNV and CDR2 as YYDKDF (reference sequence). The CDR3 here is CATSRDRRPKGDQPQHF. CDR3 nucleotides: TGTGCCACCAGCAGAGATCGCCGGCCTAAGGGGGATCAGCCCCAGCATTTT. Using reference TRBV15 and TRBJ1-5 for the parts outside the CDR3, the full variable domain is DAMVIQNPRYQVTQFGKPVTLSCSQTLNHNVMYWYQQKSSQAPKLLFHYYDKDFNNEADTPDNFQSRRPNTSFCFLDIRSPGLGDTAMYLCATSRDRRPKGDQPQHFGDGTRLSIL.

This rearrangement joins TRBV21-1 to TRBJ2-5; the table names TRBD2, a call not compared with the DNA. TRBV21-1 is designated a pseudogene. The CDR3 is 17 amino acids. CDR3 bases: TGTGCCAGCAGCAAAGCAACAGGGCGGGGGACCGAAGAGACCCAGTACTTC. Protein sequence: CASSKATGRGTEETQYF.

The chain uses TRBV5-4 and TRBJ2-5; D may be TRBD2 (6 bases). The germline gives CDR1 SGHNT, CDR2 YYREEE (reference sequence). The V end was cut by 0 bases, the J end by 7 bases, with 16 bases between. This CDR3 comprises 15 residues. CDR3 coding DNA: TGTGCCAGCAGCTTGGGCCGGGACTCCAGGGTGACCCAGTACTTC. Translation: CASSLGRDSRVTQYF.

The CDR3 region is CASSRPLRDRGSGNTIYF. The CDR3 nucleotides are TGTGCCAGCAGCAGACCCCTCCGGGACAGGGGGTCTGGAAACACCATATATTTT. The chain is built from TRBV7-9 and TRBJ1-3; 11 nucleotides line up with TRBD1. Germline trimming cut 5 bases from V and 1 base from J; bases unmatched to any gene: 10. Germline V CDR1 and CDR2: SEHNR, FQNEAQ (reference sequence). This CDR3 region has 18 residues.

The chain carries TRBV9 and TRBJ2-1; 9 bases are shared with TRBD1. V lost 0 bases, J lost 9 bases, and 16 bases stayed unmatched. The CDR3 is 18 residues long. In germline, CDR1 is SGDLS, CDR2 YYNGEE. CDR3: CASSVVGSRGQGSGEQFF. CDR3 sequence (DNA): TGTGCCAGCAGCGTAGTTGGGTCGAGGGGACAGGGATCGGGTGAGCAGTTCTTC.

This clone was seen more than once but under ten times. The chain couples TRBV2 to TRBJ1-3; D perhaps matches TRBD1 (6 bases). CDR1 is SNHLY and CDR2 is FYNNEI in the germline V gene. V lost 6 bases and J 6 bases, leaving 12 bases between the germline ends. The length of the CDR3 is 13 residues. The CDR3 is CASRQGTLNTIYF. In DNA form, the CDR3 reads TGTGCCAGCAGGCAGGGGACCTTAAACACCATATATTTT.